The 21 T cell receptor beta chains below all came from one sample that was sequenced in a study of blood T cell repertoires in COVID-19. The protocol was immunoSEQ multiplex PCR, while the TCRdb copy is restricted to in-frame clones and leaves out a portion. This sample has about 95,000 clones, with roughly 90% found just once. Material for sequencing was peripheral blood. Source of these receptors: a man aged 45-65 years with COVID-19, enrolled during active disease.

The rearrangement uses TRBV30 and TRBJ1-6, with 7 bases aligning to TRBD1. This CDR3 is 15 amino acids long. The ends lost 0 bases at V and 1 base at J; junction bases unmatched: 0. CDR1 and CDR2 from the germline V gene are GTSNPN and SVGIG (reference sequence). CDR3 loop: CAWSVRGSYNSPLHF. The CDR3 DNA sequence: TGTGCCTGGAGTGTCAGGGGGTCCTATAATTCACCCCTCCACTTT.

This chain links TRBV10-3 with TRBJ1-1; no definite D call. Germline CDR1 and CDR2: ENHRY and SYGVKD. The V end was cut by 0 bases, the J end by 4 bases, with 9 bases between. The CDR3 runs 14 residues. In DNA form, the CDR3 reads TGTGCCATCAGTGAGTCGATCTGGCTCACTGAAGCTTTCTTT. Encoded protein: CAISESIWLTEAFF.

The chain carries TRBV4-1 and TRBJ2-7; TRBD2 is a possible D gene (6 bases). Germline V CDR1 and CDR2: MGHRA, YSYEKL. The CDR3 runs to 17 residues. Trimming stripped 0 bases from V and 2 bases from J, with 17 bases between. The CDR3 sequence: CASSQEIFAGRTYEQYF. CDR3 nucleotide sequence: TGCGCCAGCAGCCAAGAAATTTTCGCTGGGAGGACCTACGAGCAGTACTTC.

This sequence joins TRBV6-1 and TRBJ1-5; 7 bases are a match to TRBD1. CDR1 and CDR2 (germline): MNHNS, SASEGT. Losses at the gene ends were 1 base for V and 2 bases for J; bases not matched to a gene: 2. The CDR3 contains 15 residues. In nucleotides, the CDR3 is TGTGCCAGCAGTGAAGAAACAGGGGGCAATCAGCCCCAGCATTTT. Translating it yields CASSEETGGNQPQHF.

The rearrangement uses TRBV18 and TRBJ1-5; D is perhaps TRBD1 (6 bases). The CDR3 totals 15 residues. Germline-derived CDR1 and CDR2 are KGHSH and LQKENI. V lost 6 bases and J lost 12, with 24 bases in between. The CDR3 is CASSTSTGTKNLQHF. The CDR3 nucleotides read TGTGCCAGCTCGACGAGTACCGGGACAAAGAATCTCCAGCATTTT. The whole variable domain, remainder taken from reference TRBV18 and TRBJ1-5, is NAGVMQNPRHLVRRRGQEARLRCSPMKGHSHVYWYRQLPEEGLKFMVYLQKENIIDESGMPKERFSAEFPKEGPSILRIQQVVRGDSAAYFCASSTSTGTKNLQHFGDGTRLSIL.

The V gene is TRBV30, the J gene TRBJ1-5; 8 bases match TRBD1. The CDR3 totals 13 residues. V lost 5 bases, J lost 2 bases, and 2 bases stayed unmatched. Germline assignment: CDR1 GTSNPN and CDR2 SVGIG (reference sequence). The CDR3 nucleotides are TGTGCCTGGGCAGGGGGCGGCAATCAGCCCCAGCATTTT. Its protein is CAWAGGGNQPQHF.

This clone appeared once. The chain uses TRBV7-8 and TRBJ2-2; possible D gene TRBD2, 5 bases. The V end was cut by 4 bases, the J end by 0 bases, with 9 bases between. Germline V gene data show CDR1 as SGHVS and CDR2 as FQNEAQ. The CDR3 length is 15 residues. CDR3 nucleotides: TGTGCCAGCAGCTCGAGCGGAACGAACACCGGGGAGCTGTTTTTT. Translated: CASSSSGTNTGELFF.

The chain combines TRBV6-6 with TRBJ2-1, with TRBD1 matching 9 bases. There are 15 residues in the CDR3. The V segment lost 4 bases and the J segment 4 bases; nucleotides outside the gene matches: 5. Germline CDR1 and CDR2: MNHNY and SVGAGI (reference sequence). CDR3: CASSLPGQGYNEQFF. The CDR3 nucleotides read TGTGCCAGCAGTTTACCGGGACAGGGTTACAATGAGCAGTTCTTC.

The rearrangement joins TRBV7-9 to TRBJ1-5; D remains ambiguous. The CDR3 runs 14 residues. V dropped 6 bases and J dropped 1 base, with 10 bases sitting between them. Germline V gives CDR1 SEHNR, CDR2 FQNEAQ (reference sequence). CDR3 sequence: CASSSGLSNQPQHF. CDR3 nucleotide sequence: TGTGCCAGCAGTTCGGGGTTAAGCAATCAGCCCCAGCATTTT.

The chain combines TRBV7-2 with TRBJ1-1; D gene ambiguous. The V and J ends lost 6 bases and 1 base respectively, with 9 bases between them. CDR1 and CDR2 from the germline V gene are SGHTA and FQGNSA. The CDR3 sequence is 13 residues long. CDR3 in DNA: TGTGCCAGCAGTTTAACAGCGAACACTGAAGCTTTCTTT. Translated, it gives CASSLTANTEAFF. The whole variable domain, filled in from reference TRBV7-2 and TRBJ1-1, reads GAGVSQSPSNKVTEKGKDVELRCDPISGHTALYWYRQSLGQGLEFLIYFQGNSAPDKSGLPSDRFSAERTGGSVSTLTIQRTQQEDSAVYLCASSLTANTEAFFGQGTRLTVV.

This clone was observed once. The V call is TRBV19, the J call TRBJ1-5, with 7 bases matching TRBD1. This CDR3 has 16 residues. The V segment lost 7 bases and the J segment 0 bases; nucleotides outside the gene matches: 9. The germline V gene encodes CDR1 LNHDA and CDR2 SQIVND (reference sequence). The CDR3 region is CASTHTGDHSNQPQHF. The CDR3 DNA sequence: TGTGCCAGTACCCATACAGGGGACCATAGCAATCAGCCCCAGCATTTT.

The chain has TRBV27 and TRBJ2-7; 8 bases are a match to TRBD1. The germline gives CDR1 MNHEY, CDR2 SMNVEV (reference sequence). CDR3 length: 14 residues. J gave up 2 bases and V 6 bases, and 6 bases lay outside the gene matches. The CDR3 sequence: CASSKQGAAYEQYF. For the CDR3, the DNA is TGTGCCAGCAGCAAGCAGGGGGCCGCCTACGAGCAGTACTTC.

The V and J genes are TRBV4-1 and TRBJ2-5; TRBD2 might be the D (5 bases). CDR1 is MGHRA, CDR2 YSYEKL, per germline. Trimming cost V 2 bases and J 2 bases, with 15 bases left between them. The CDR3 is 16 residues long. CDR3 in DNA: TGCGCCAGCAGCCAATCCCCGAGCGGTTTTCAAGAGACCCAGTACTTC. It translates to CASSQSPSGFQETQYF.

The rearrangement links TRBV30 to TRBJ1-4; TRBD1 is a possible D gene (6 bases). Germline lookup yields CDR1 GTSNPN and CDR2 SVGIG (reference sequence). This CDR3 is built from 14 residues. V lost 6 bases, J lost 5 bases, and 16 bases lay in between. The CDR3 spells CACLRGGSNEKLFF. CDR3 coding DNA: TGTGCCTGCCTCCGGGGGGGCTCGAATGAAAAACTGTTTTTT.

This chain connects TRBV14 to TRBJ1-6, with D perhaps TRBD1 (5 bases). From germline, CDR1 is SGHDN and CDR2 FVKESK. The CDR3 has 16 residues. V gave up 1 base and J gave up 7 bases, with 14 bases separating them. DNA of the CDR3: TGTGCCAGCAGCCAAGGTGCCCAGGGTGAAAATTCACCCCTCCACTTT. It encodes CASSQGAQGENSPLHF.

The chain links TRBV6-5 to TRBJ1-1; D not resolved. Germline V lookup: CDR1 MNHEY, CDR2 SVGAGI. The V gene lost 2 bases and the J gene lost 4 bases, with 11 bases spanning the gap. This CDR3 has 14 amino acids. The CDR3 coding sequence is TGTGCCAGCAGTTACAATACGGTTGGCACTGAAGCTTTCTTT. Residues: CASSYNTVGTEAFF.

The chain uses TRBV9 and TRBJ1-5; D is uncertain. This CDR3 has 14 amino acids. The germline gives CDR1 SGDLS, CDR2 YYNGEE. Trimming took 4 bases from V and 5 from J, leaving 13 bases between them. Here the CDR3 DNA reads TGTGCCAGCAGCCCCGAGGGAGTGGATCAGCCCCAGCATTTT. Amino acids: CASSPEGVDQPQHF. The full variable domain, with the rest looked up from reference TRBV9 and TRBJ1-5, is DSGVTQTPKHLITATGQRVTLRCSPRSGDLSVYWYQQSLDQGLQFLIQYYNGEERAKGNILERFSAQQFPDLHSELNLSSLELGDSALYFCASSPEGVDQPQHFGDGTRLSIL.

In DNA, the CDR3 is TGTGCTAGTTTACTAGCGGGGTCCGGGGAGCTGTTTTTT. Translation: CASLLAGSGELFF. V usage is TRBV12-5 and J usage is TRBJ2-2; 10 bases are shared with TRBD2. V was pared by 8 bases and J by 6 bases, with 3 bases of the junction left unmatched. CDR3 length equals 13 residues. Germline loops: CDR1 LGHNT, CDR2 FRNRAP. Full variable domain (remainder filled in from reference TRBV12-5 and TRBJ2-2): DARVTQTPRHKVTEMGQEVTMRCQPILGHNTVFWYRQTMMQGLELLAYFRNRAPLDDSGMPKDRFSAEMPDATLATLKIQPSEPRDSAVYFCASLLAGSGELFFGEGSRLTVL.

The chain is built from TRBV3-1 (or the pseudogene TRBV3-2) and TRBJ2-7; 11 bases line up with TRBD2. Trimming at V came to 4 bases and at J to 3 bases, leaving 8 bases not matched to a gene. CDR3 length: 16 amino acids. Looked up from germline, CDR1 is LGHDT and CDR2 is YNNKEL (reference sequence). The CDR3 spells CASSRLLAGGDYEQYF. In DNA, the CDR3 is TGTGCCAGCAGCCGTCTCCTAGCGGGGGGAGACTACGAGCAGTACTTC.

This chain links TRBV6-5 with TRBJ2-1; 8 bases are shared with TRBD2. The trim removed 11 bases at V and 7 bases at J, leaving 13 bases unmatched. The CDR3 extends over 14 amino acids. Germline CDR1 reads MNHEY; CDR2 reads SVGAGI. The CDR3 loop reads CAVTRAGAGNEQFF. The CDR3 DNA sequence: TGTGCCGTGACGAGAGCGGGGGCGGGGAATGAGCAGTTCTTC.

This sequence joins TRBV7-8 and TRBJ1-5; a possible D gene is TRBD1 (5 bases). Trimming cost V 4 bases and J 2 bases, with 21 bases left between them. This CDR3 has 18 residues. The germline gives CDR1 SGHVS, CDR2 FQNEAQ. As DNA, the CDR3 is TGTGCCAGCAGCTGGGGGGTTGGGTCACAAACGGGCAATCAGCCCCAGCATTTT. This encodes CASSWGVGSQTGNQPQHF.